One sample yielded the 5 T cell receptor beta chains listed below, sequenced in a study of blood T cell repertoires in COVID-19 (dated by TCRdb to about 2020). Library method: the immunoSEQ multiplex PCR assay. In TCRdb, the immuneACCESS table is reduced to in-frame sequences with V and J assigned. These tables do not hold every clone; where another copy was compared, an unresolved V gene accounts for under half, and the others remain unexplained. For this sample the table gives about 160,000 clones, of which roughly 90% were detected only once. Of the sample, 5% to 8.5% falls within the top ten clones. Sequenced: PBMCs or T cells enriched from blood (not recorded which). The receptors were gathered from a woman between 50 and 59 years old who had recovered from COVID-19.

The table lists this clone with a few counts. The V gene is TRBV5-1, the J gene TRBJ1-1; TRBD1 is a possible D gene (6 bases). The V end lost 3 bases, the J end lost 1 base, and 22 bases lay between the germline ends. Germline lookup yields CDR1 SGHRS and CDR2 YFSETQ. The CDR3 is made up of 18 amino acids. Here the CDR3 reads CASSSLPISGTRNTEAFF. In DNA form, the CDR3 reads TGCGCCAGCAGCTCTCTTCCCATCTCCGGGACACGGAACACTGAAGCTTTCTTT.

The chain employs TRBV6-2 or TRBV6-3 and TRBJ1-1; 7 bases are shared with TRBD1. The ends lost 6 bases at V and 6 bases at J; junction bases unmatched: 4. This CDR3 is 12 amino acids long. CDR1 and CDR2 from the germline V gene are MNHEY and SVGEGT. CDR3 protein: CASSSGGSEAFF. The CDR3 bases are TGTGCCAGCAGCTCAGGGGGATCTGAAGCTTTCTTT.

V gene TRBV2 combines with J gene TRBJ2-4; 8 nucleotides line up with TRBD2. With 1 base clipped from V and 0 bases from J, the junction kept 14 bases outside the gene matches. CDR3 length equals 20 residues. Germline values: CDR1 SNHLY, CDR2 FYNNEI. The CDR3 region has the DNA TGTGCCAGCAGTGAAGGGTGGTCCGGCGGGGGGTTTCTAGCCAAAAACATTCAGTACTTC. It is translated as CASSEGWSGGGFLAKNIQYF.

The genes are TRBV27 and TRBJ1-4, with D possibly being TRBD1 (6 bases). Deletions cut 5 bases from V and 7 bases from J, with 11 bases between. Germline V gene data show CDR1 as MNHEY and CDR2 as SMNVEV (reference sequence). The CDR3 runs to 13 residues. The CDR3 DNA reads TGTGCCAGCAGTCTCCCGGACAGTGAAAAACTGTTTTTT. It specifies CASSLPDSEKLFF.

The rearrangement joins TRBV7-9 to TRBJ1-5; D is possibly TRBD1 (5 bases). The CDR3 spans 14 residues. The germline CDR1 and CDR2 sequences are SEHNR and FQNEAQ (reference sequence). The V gene lost 7 bases and the J gene lost 3 bases, with 13 bases spanning the gap. The CDR3 protein is CASTPWGDNQPQHF. DNA for the CDR3: TGTGCCAGCACCCCATGGGGGGACAATCAGCCCCAGCATTTT.